This T cell receptor (beta chain) originates from a study of blood T cell repertoires in COVID-19. Study as a whole: Each recovered donor of Cohort 3 presented with two negative PCRs, clearance, or symptom resolution. Donors in the United States, Italy and Spain gave samples during acute or convalescent COVID-19.

CDR1 and CDR2 from the germline V gene are SGHRS and YFSETQ. V lost 3 bases, J lost 0 bases, and 10 bases lay in between. The CDR3 is 15 amino acids. This clone was recorded once. Cohort allocation depended upon clinical history that participants reported. Methods used by the authors: Reference gene primer amplification in the assay estimated nucleated cell counts. Clones were sequenced by immunoSEQ multiplex PCR, and TCRdb holds only the in-frame ones, with some missing. Clonal size and the V and J genes are those of that table, whereas D and trimming came from the DNA. The sample includes approximately 250,000 clones, about 88% of them seen just once.

The receptor was derived from a woman in her sixties in a cohort exposed to, infected with or recovered from COVID-19 (not recorded which). The chain joins TRBV5-1 to TRBJ1-5, with D possibly being TRBD1 (6 bases). Sequenced material: PBMCs or T cells enriched from blood (not recorded which). The CDR3 DNA reads TGCGCCAGCAGCTCCGACAGGAATAGCAATCAGCCCCAGCATTTT. Its protein product is CASSSDRNSNQPQHF.